The next 15 T cell receptor beta chains were all read from a single sample in a study of human T cells and chemical hapten exposure. TCRdb processed the RACE reads anew with MiXCR; each CDR3 protein has one entry. The sample includes roughly 360,000 distinct CDR3 sequences, nearly 5% of them seen just once. The time point is: patch test 1, 2 weeks after DPC sensitization. Treatment reported: therapeutic diphenylcyclopropenone sensitization with weekly scalp DPC. The sample consisted of whole blood, taken in connection with sensitization to the hapten diphenylcyclopropenone (DPC). These receptors were collected from a woman in her 50s with alopecia areata. Some clones in this sample may be carry-over from other donors' samples.

The chain carries TRBV6-1 and TRBJ1-4; no clear D. The CDR3 sequence is 14 residues long. Germline V gives CDR1 MNHNS, CDR2 SASEGT. The V end lost 3 bases, the J end lost 1 base, and 6 bases lay between the germline ends. For the CDR3, the DNA is TGTGCCAGCAGTGAGGGTATAACTAATGAAAAACTGTTTTTT. Amino acid sequence: CASSEGITNEKLFF.

There are many counts of this clonotype. The chain combines TRBV11-2 with TRBJ2-3; D is unresolved. Germline loops: CDR1 SGHAT, CDR2 FQNNGV. This CDR3 has 12 amino acids. V shed 0 bases and J shed 7 bases, with 5 bases lying between them. CDR3: CASSLDRNTQYF. CDR3 in DNA: TGTGCCAGCAGCTTAGATCGAAATACGCAGTATTTT. Drawing the rest from reference TRBV11-2 and TRBJ2-3, the complete variable domain is EAGVAQSPRYKIIEKRQSVAFWCNPISGHATLYWYQQILGQGPKLLIQFQNNGVVDDSQLPKDRFSAERLKGVDSTLKIQPAKLEDSAVYLCASSLDRNTQYFGPGTRLTVL.

This clonotype has a handful of counts. The genes are TRBV6-7 and TRBJ2-5; TRBD1 matches 8 bases. TRBV6-7 is marked as an open reading frame, function uncertain. The CDR3 totals 17 residues. V lost 5 bases, J lost 4 bases, and 15 bases stayed unmatched. For the CDR3, the DNA is TGTGCCAGCAGTCGCTATCGGACAGGGTGGTCGCTAGAGACCCAGTACTTC. Protein product: CASSRYRTGWSLETQYF.

This clonotype was seen ten or more times. The chain has TRBV6-5 and TRBJ1-2, with D perhaps matching TRBD1 (6 bases). CDR3 length: 13 residues. With 6 bases removed from V and 1 base from J, the gap between germline ends came to 9 bases. CDR1 MNHEY and CDR2 SVGAGI come from the germline V gene. The CDR3 protein is CASSRQVNYGYTF. CDR3 in DNA: TGTGCCAGCAGCCGACAGGTTAACTATGGCTACACCTTC.

This clonotype was observed many times. The chain employs TRBV29-1 and TRBJ2-1, with 11 bases that match TRBD2. The CDR3 contains 16 residues. With 5 bases clipped from V and 7 bases from J, the junction kept 13 bases outside the gene matches. Germline V gene data show CDR1 as SQVTM and CDR2 as ANQGSEA. The CDR3 sequence: CSVISLSGGAGNEQFF. The CDR3 DNA reads as TGCAGCGTTATTTCCCTTAGCGGGGGGGCAGGTAATGAGCAGTTCTTC.

This clonotype was detected ten times or more. The CDR3 protein is CASSLRFGSGHGNTIYF. The CDR3, as DNA: TGTGCCAGCAGCTTGAGGTTCGGGTCAGGGCATGGAAACACCATATATTTT. The chain uses TRBV5-4 and TRBJ1-3, with D possibly matching TRBD1 (5 bases). V was cut by 1 base and J by 3 bases, with 17 bases left in between. CDR1 is SGHNT, CDR2 YYREEE, per germline (reference sequence). This CDR3 contains 17 residues.

This clonotype was seen repeatedly, ten times or more. The chain uses TRBV5-1 and TRBJ2-7; 7 bases fit TRBD2. J gave up 1 base and V 3 bases, and 4 bases lay outside the gene matches. CDR1 is SGHRS, CDR2 YFSETQ, per germline. The CDR3 spans 14 residues. CDR3 loop: CASSSPSGSYEQYF. The CDR3 nucleotides are TGCGCCAGCAGCTCCCCTAGCGGTTCCTACGAGCAGTACTTC.

This clonotype came up a few times. The J gene is TRBJ2-1, the V gene TRBV20-1, with D perhaps matching TRBD2 (5 bases). The CDR3 totals 13 residues. Trimming left V 3 bases short and J 1 base short, with 7 bases between. CDR1 DFQATT and CDR2 SNEGSKA come from the germline V gene (reference sequence). The CDR3 DNA is TGCAGTGCTAGCGGAGGATCCTACAATGAGCAGTTCTTC. Its protein is CSASGGSYNEQFF.

Ten or more counts support this clonotype. The chain employs TRBV18 and TRBJ1-1, with D perhaps matching TRBD1 (5 bases). From germline, CDR1 is KGHSH and CDR2 LQKENI. The CDR3 totals 14 residues. Trimming stripped 3 bases from V and 4 bases from J, with 12 bases between. The CDR3 is CASSPSGGGTEAFF. CDR3 DNA sequence: TGTGCCAGCTCACCGAGCGGCGGGGGCACTGAAGCTTTCTTT.

In its sample, this clonotype was seen a few times. The chain carries TRBV6-1 and TRBJ1-5; tentatively, D is TRBD1 (5 bases). The CDR3 runs to 15 residues. V was cut by 3 bases and J by 2 bases, with 11 bases left in between. Germline V lookup: CDR1 MNHNS, CDR2 SASEGT. CDR3 in amino acids: CASSDGARGNQPQHF. CDR3 coding DNA: TGTGCCAGCAGTGATGGGGCGAGGGGCAATCAGCCCCAGCATTTT.

This clonotype was counted at least ten times. This sequence joins TRBV20-1 and TRBJ2-3; tentative D call: TRBD2 (7 bases). V was pared by 0 bases and J by 1 base, with 17 bases between. Per germline, CDR1 DFQATT and CDR2 SNEGSKA (reference sequence). The length of the CDR3 is 17 residues. CDR3 amino acids: CSARDLTGRGGTDTQYF. Here the CDR3 DNA reads TGCAGTGCTAGAGATCTTACGGGGAGGGGGGGCACAGATACGCAGTATTTT.

This clonotype has a count of ten or more. The CDR3 DNA reads as TGTGCCAGCAGTTTCGTGGATAATTCACCCCTCCACTTT. Its translation: CASSFVDNSPLHF. This chain links TRBV12-3 or TRBV12-4 with TRBJ1-6, with D unclear. The CDR3 consists of 13 residues. V was cut by 3 bases and J by 5 bases, with 5 bases left in between.

Many counts were recorded for this clonotype. The chain joins TRBV5-1 to TRBJ2-7; D is perhaps TRBD1 (5 bases). Germline values: CDR1 SGHRS, CDR2 YFSETQ. The CDR3 contains 14 residues. Between the trimmed V and J ends, which lost 2 bases and 0 bases, there was a span of 9 bases. The DNA for the CDR3 is TGCGCCAGCAGCTTACAGGCCCACTCCTACGAGCAGTACTTC. Its translation: CASSLQAHSYEQYF.

The table lists this clonotype with a few counts. The chain is built from TRBV12-3 or TRBV12-4 and TRBJ2-1; 12 positions match TRBD2. The V segment lost 6 bases and the J segment 10 bases; nucleotides outside the gene matches: 13. This CDR3 contains 16 residues. CDR3 nucleotides: TGTGCCAGCAGACTTAGGACTAGCGGGGAGGGGGAGGAGCAGTTCTTC. Translation: CASRLRTSGEGEEQFF.

Ten or more counts support this clonotype. The chain carries TRBV30 and TRBJ2-2; the D is unclear. From germline, CDR1 is GTSNPN and CDR2 SVGIG (reference sequence). Trimming pared 0 bases from V and 3 bases from J, leaving 8 bases between. The CDR3 is 14 residues long. The CDR3 spells CAWSVGHHTGELFF. CDR3 bases: TGTGCCTGGAGTGTCGGGCATCACACCGGGGAGCTGTTTTTT.